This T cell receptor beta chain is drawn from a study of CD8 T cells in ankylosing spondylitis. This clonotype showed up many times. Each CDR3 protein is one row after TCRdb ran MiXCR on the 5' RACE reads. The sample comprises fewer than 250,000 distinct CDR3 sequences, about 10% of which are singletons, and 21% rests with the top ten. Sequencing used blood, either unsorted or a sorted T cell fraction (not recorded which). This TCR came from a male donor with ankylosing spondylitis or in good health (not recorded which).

The CDR3 coding sequence is TGCAGTGCTCCAGAGATAGGAGGGAGGTTTTCTGGCTACACCTTC. Translation gives CSAPEIGGRFSGYTF. J is TRBJ1-2 and V is TRBV20-1, with D uncertain. There are 15 residues in the CDR3. Looked up from germline, CDR1 is DFQATT and CDR2 is SNEGSKA (reference sequence). V lost 5 bases to trimming and J lost 7 bases, with 23 bases between them.